The rows below give T cell receptor beta chains drawn from one sample of a study of OX40 agonist ivuxolimab in advanced cancers. This table comes from immunoSEQ multiplex PCR, and its TCRdb copy is limited to in-frame clones, with some not included. Here the sample spans fewer than 70,000 clones, around 90% being singletons. The sequenced sample was CD4+ or CD8+ T cells sorted from blood, obtained in a trial of the OX40 agonist ivuxolimab. Receptor source: an adult with an advanced solid tumor such as melanoma, head and neck, liver or kidney cancer. Both conserved end residues are part of each CDR3. A D gene is named only where the DNA matches it firmly.

CDR3	DNA	D	J	V
CAWRGVCNEQFF	TGCGCGTGGAGGGGTGTTTGTAATGAGCAGTTCTTC	-	TRBJ2-1	TRBV23-1
CASSLFRDPQRTQYF	TGTGCCAGCAGTTTATTCCGGGACCCTCAGAGAACGCAGTATTTT	-	TRBJ2-3	TRBV27
CASSSSGGYEQYF	TGTGCCAGTAGTAGCTCGGGAGGCTACGAGCAGTACTTC	TRBD2	TRBJ2-7	TRBV19
CASSSRDESSYNEQFF	TGTGCCAGCAGCAGTCGGGACGAAAGCTCCTACAATGAGCAGTTCTTC	-	TRBJ2-1	TRBV28
CASSWRPYEQYF	TGTGCCAGCAGTTGGAGACCCTACGAGCAGTACTTC	-	TRBJ2-7	TRBV11-2
CSVELHSTNYGYTF	TGCAGCGTTGAACTGCACTCTACTAACTATGGCTACACCTTC	-	TRBJ1-2	TRBV29-1
CASSLNGGQGLSETF	TGTGCCAGCAGTTTAAATGGCGGACAGGGGCTATCGGAAACCTTT	TRBD1	TRBJ1-1	TRBV27
CASSRSGLAMKETQYF	TGTGCCAGCAGCCGCTCGGGACTAGCGATGAAAGAGACCCAGTACTTC	TRBD2	TRBJ2-5	TRBV5-6
CASSPWTGSYEQYF	TGCGCCAGCAGCCCCTGGACAGGTTCCTACGAGCAGTACTTC	TRBD1	TRBJ2-7	TRBV5-1
CASSRRETYEQYF	TGTGCCAGCAGCCGTCGGGAGACCTACGAGCAGTACTTC	-	TRBJ2-7	TRBV27
CAISKTSGEETQYF	TGTGCCATCAGTAAGACTAGCGGAGAAGAGACCCAGTACTTC	TRBD2	TRBJ2-5	TRBV10-3
CASSALPGQPYGYTF	TGTGCCAGCAGCGCCCTACCGGGACAGCCGTATGGCTACACCTTC	TRBD1	TRBJ1-2	TRBV7-2
CASSPGPLTDTQYF	TGTGCCAGCAGTCCGGGACCCCTCACAGATACGCAGTATTTT	-	TRBJ2-3	TRBV6-1
CASSQDLVNEQFF	TGTGCCAGCAGCCAAGATTTGGTTAATGAGCAGTTCTTC	-	TRBJ2-1	TRBV14
CSVDVDTQYF	TGCAGCGTTGATGTGGATACGCAGTATTTT	-	TRBJ2-3	TRBV29-1